Listed below are T cell receptor beta chains from one sample, sequenced in a study of T cell responses to AZD1222 COVID-19 vaccine. The table came from immunoSEQ multiplex PCR; TCRdb's copy has only in-frame clones and leaves some out. The sample contains some 120,000 clones, about 89% of which appear only once. The sample was peripheral blood, taken on day 0 of AZD1222 vaccination. The receptors here all came from an adult in good health. Each CDR3 is given with its conserved first and last residue. The D gene is left open where the match is weak. Rows give clone size only sometimes, using once, few, many, or a class for an expanded clone.

J gene: TRBJ2-7
V gene: TRBV6-2/TRBV6-3
D gene: .
clone size: .
CDR3 DNA: TGTGCCAGCAGTTTCTCTGGAGGACACACGGGTTTC
CDR3 protein: CASSFSGGHTGF

J gene: TRBJ1-1
V gene: TRBV6-5
D gene: .
clone size: .
CDR3 DNA: TGTGCCAGCCTAACTATGAAGACAGTGAACACTGAAGCTTTCTTT
CDR3 protein: CASLTMKTVNTEAFF

J gene: TRBJ1-1
V gene: TRBV9
D gene: .
clone size: .
CDR3 DNA: TGTGCCAGCAGCGTGGGGGGTGCCCTGAACACTGAAGCTTTCTTT
CDR3 protein: CASSVGGALNTEAFF

J gene: TRBJ1-6
V gene: TRBV9
D gene: .
clone size: .
CDR3 DNA: TGTGCCAGCAGCGTACTGGGCAGGGGTGATTCACCCCTCCACTTT
CDR3 protein: CASSVLGRGDSPLHF

J gene: TRBJ2-7
V gene: TRBV6-5
D gene: TRBD2
clone size: .
CDR3 DNA: TGTGCCACTCTAGCGGGAGGCAACGAGCAGTACTTC
CDR3 protein: CATLAGGNEQYF

J gene: TRBJ2-4
V gene: TRBV6-5
D gene: .
clone size: .
CDR3 DNA: TGTGCCAGCAGCTCAGGGGTACTAGCCAAAAACATTCAGTACTTC
CDR3 protein: CASSSGVLAKNIQYF

J gene: TRBJ2-1
V gene: TRBV6-5
D gene: .
clone size: .
CDR3 DNA: TGTGCCAGCAGCCCACAGGGCACCTACAATGAGCAGTTCTTC
CDR3 protein: CASSPQGTYNEQFF

J gene: TRBJ2-2
V gene: TRBV5-1
D gene: .
clone size: .
CDR3 DNA: TGCGCCAGCAGCCTTCCACGGGGTACCGGGGAGCTGTTTTTT
CDR3 protein: CASSLPRGTGELFF

J gene: TRBJ2-7
V gene: TRBV7-8
D gene: .
clone size: .
CDR3 DNA: TGTGCCAGCAGCGGTAGGGTAAGAACAGGATCCTACGAGCAGTACTTC
CDR3 protein: CASSGRVRTGSYEQYF

J gene: TRBJ1-3
V gene: TRBV29-1
D gene: .
clone size: .
CDR3 DNA: TGCAGCGGGGCAGAAACTGGAAACACCATATATTTT
CDR3 protein: CSGAETGNTIYF

J gene: TRBJ1-1
V gene: TRBV7-2
D gene: TRBD1
clone size: .
CDR3 DNA: TGTGCCAGCAGCTTGGGACAGTTGAACACTGAAGCTTTCTTT
CDR3 protein: CASSLGQLNTEAFF

J gene: TRBJ1-1
V gene: TRBV4-2
D gene: .
clone size: few
CDR3 DNA: TGTGCCAGCAGCCAAGATCAGGGTCTTGAAGCTTTCTTT
CDR3 protein: CASSQDQGLEAFF

J gene: TRBJ1-5
V gene: TRBV5-6
D gene: .
clone size: once
CDR3 DNA: TGTGCCAGCAGCGCCGGGACAAAATCCCAGCCCCAGCATTTT
CDR3 protein: CASSAGTKSQPQHF

J gene: TRBJ1-3
V gene: TRBV9
D gene: TRBD1
clone size: .
CDR3 DNA: TGTGCCAGCAGCGGACGACAGGGGGCTAGTGGAAACACCATATATTTT
CDR3 protein: CASSGRQGASGNTIYF

J gene: TRBJ2-1
V gene: TRBV19
D gene: TRBD2
clone size: .
CDR3 DNA: TGTGCCAGTAAGACCGGGACTAGCGCCAACAATGAGCAGTTCTTC
CDR3 protein: CASKTGTSANNEQFF

J gene: TRBJ1-2
V gene: TRBV20-1
D gene: .
clone size: .
CDR3 DNA: TGCAGTGCTAGTCTAGGGAGGAACTATGGCTACACCTTC
CDR3 protein: CSASLGRNYGYTF

J gene: TRBJ1-2
V gene: TRBV5-1
D gene: .
clone size: .
CDR3 DNA: TGCGCCAGCAGAGAGGACAGTCCCTATGGCTACACCTTC
CDR3 protein: CASREDSPYGYTF

J gene: TRBJ1-5
V gene: TRBV10-3
D gene: TRBD1
clone size: .
CDR3 DNA: TGTGCCACAAGGACAGGTAATCAGCCCCAGCATTTT
CDR3 protein: CATRTGNQPQHF

J gene: TRBJ1-3
V gene: TRBV2
D gene: .
clone size: .
CDR3 DNA: TGTGCCAGCAGTGAAGGTAGACTCTCTGGAAACACCATATATTTT
CDR3 protein: CASSEGRLSGNTIYF

J gene: TRBJ1-2
V gene: TRBV2
D gene: TRBD1
clone size: .
CDR3 DNA: TGTGCCAGCAGTGAACAGGGGGCTGACACCTTC
CDR3 protein: CASSEQGADTF

J gene: TRBJ2-3
V gene: TRBV12-3/TRBV12-4
D gene: .
clone size: .
CDR3 DNA: TGTGCCAGCAGTCTAGCGGATACGCAGTATTTT
CDR3 protein: CASSLADTQYF

J gene: TRBJ1-2
V gene: TRBV7-9
D gene: .
clone size: .
CDR3 DNA: TGTGCCAGCAGCCGGGCGGGGGATGGCTACACCTTC
CDR3 protein: CASSRAGDGYTF

J gene: TRBJ1-5
V gene: TRBV7-2
D gene: TRBD1
clone size: .
CDR3 DNA: TGTGCCAGCAGCTCCCGGACAGGGGTCCAGCCCCAGCATTTT
CDR3 protein: CASSSRTGVQPQHF

J gene: TRBJ1-1
V gene: TRBV6-5
D gene: .
clone size: .
CDR3 DNA: TGTGCCAGCAGTTACTACCCTCGGAGGCTGAACACTGAAGCTTTCTTT
CDR3 protein: CASSYYPRRLNTEAFF

J gene: TRBJ1-2
V gene: TRBV18
D gene: .
clone size: .
CDR3 DNA: TGTGCCAGCTCACCCCCTCGGTCTAACTATGGCTACACCTTC
CDR3 protein: CASSPPRSNYGYTF

J gene: TRBJ1-3
V gene: TRBV7-2
D gene: .
clone size: .
CDR3 DNA: TGTGCCAGCAGCTATCCGGGACGGCTATTCTCTGGAAACACCATATATTTT
CDR3 protein: CASSYPGRLFSGNTIYF

J gene: TRBJ2-7
V gene: TRBV6-2/TRBV6-3
D gene: TRBD1
clone size: .
CDR3 DNA: TGTGCCAGCATCCCACGAAGGACAGGAAGCTACGAGCAGTACTTC
CDR3 protein: CASIPRRTGSYEQYF

J gene: TRBJ2-6
V gene: TRBV19
D gene: TRBD2
clone size: .
CDR3 DNA: TGTGCCAGTAGTATAAGTTTTTGGCGGGAGAGCTCTGGGGCCAACGTCCTGACTTTC
CDR3 protein: CASSISFWRESSGANVLTF

J gene: TRBJ2-7
V gene: TRBV6-5
D gene: .
clone size: .
CDR3 DNA: TGTGCCAGCAGAACAGGGAGCTACGAGCAGTACTTC
CDR3 protein: CASRTGSYEQYF

J gene: TRBJ1-5
V gene: TRBV10-3
D gene: .
clone size: .
CDR3 DNA: TGTGCCATCAGTGAGGGCAGGGAGAGGGATCAGCCCCAGCATTTT
CDR3 protein: CAISEGRERDQPQHF

J gene: TRBJ2-2
V gene: TRBV9
D gene: .
clone size: once
CDR3 DNA: TGTGCCAGCAGCGTAGCCGCGGGGCCGGGCGGGGAGCTGTTTTTT
CDR3 protein: CASSVAAGPGGELFF

J gene: TRBJ1-5
V gene: TRBV28
D gene: .
clone size: .
CDR3 DNA: TGTGCCACCATCCCGTCCGGGCTTCAGCCCCAGCATTTT
CDR3 protein: CATIPSGLQPQHF

J gene: TRBJ2-3
V gene: TRBV12-3/TRBV12-4
D gene: .
clone size: .
CDR3 DNA: TGTGCCAGCAGTTTTGTTGGGGCAGATACGCAGTATTTT
CDR3 protein: CASSFVGADTQYF

J gene: TRBJ2-7
V gene: TRBV9
D gene: .
clone size: once
CDR3 DNA: TGTGCCAGCAGCCCCCTAGGGCTCGGAACAGAGCAGTACTTC
CDR3 protein: CASSPLGLGTEQYF

J gene: TRBJ2-1
V gene: TRBV11-3
D gene: .
clone size: .
CDR3 DNA: TGTGCCAGCAGCTTGGGAAATGAGCAGTTCTTC
CDR3 protein: CASSLGNEQFF

J gene: TRBJ1-1
V gene: TRBV5-6
D gene: .
clone size: .
CDR3 DNA: TGTGCCAGCAGCGCACCAGGGGTTGGGGCCACTGAAGCTTTCTTT
CDR3 protein: CASSAPGVGATEAFF

J gene: TRBJ1-1
V gene: TRBV21-1
D gene: .
clone size: .
CDR3 DNA: TGTGCCAGCAGCAAATCCGACAGGGGGAACACTGAAGCTTTCTTT
CDR3 protein: CASSKSDRGNTEAFF

J gene: TRBJ1-4
V gene: TRBV27
D gene: TRBD1
clone size: .
CDR3 DNA: TGTGCCAGCAGTTTAAGGTCTGGGACAGGGAATGAAAAACTGTTTTTT
CDR3 protein: CASSLRSGTGNEKLFF

J gene: TRBJ1-1
V gene: TRBV6-5
D gene: .
clone size: .
CDR3 DNA: TGTGCCAGCAGTTGGGTGGCCATGAACACTGAAGCTTTCTTT
CDR3 protein: CASSWVAMNTEAFF

J gene: TRBJ1-3
V gene: TRBV11-2
D gene: .
clone size: .
CDR3 DNA: TGTGCCAGCAGCTTTGAGCAGGGGTTTGGGATCTCTGGAAACACCATATATTTT
CDR3 protein: CASSFEQGFGISGNTIYF

J gene: TRBJ1-5
V gene: TRBV19
D gene: .
clone size: once
CDR3 DNA: TGTGCCAGTACCCAGAGTATGGGACGCAATCAGCCCCAGCATTTT
CDR3 protein: CASTQSMGRNQPQHF

J gene: TRBJ1-5
V gene: TRBV15
D gene: .
clone size: .
CDR3 DNA: TGTGCCACCAGCAGAGGAAAAAGTCAGCCCCAGCATTTT
CDR3 protein: CATSRGKSQPQHF

J gene: TRBJ1-3
V gene: TRBV5-1
D gene: .
clone size: .
CDR3 DNA: TGCGCCAGCAGCTTGGACAGGCCCTCTGGAAACACCATATATTTT
CDR3 protein: CASSLDRPSGNTIYF

J gene: TRBJ1-6
V gene: TRBV3-1/TRBV3-2
D gene: .
clone size: .
CDR3 DNA: TGTGCCAGCAGCAGGGTTCGTTCACCCCTCCACTTT
CDR3 protein: CASSRVRSPLHF

J gene: TRBJ1-2
V gene: TRBV19
D gene: TRBD1
clone size: .
CDR3 DNA: TGTGCCAGTAGGACCACAGGGGTTAACGGCTACACCTTC
CDR3 protein: CASRTTGVNGYTF